This T cell receptor (beta chain) was recorded in a study of CD8+CD57+ T cells in acquired aplastic anemia. Study results and caveats: Patients versus controls showed no significant CD8+ Simpson's diversity difference. A set of roughly 27 CD8+ CDR3 sequences was shared between patients and controls, and these sequences appeared highly expressed in patients.

Comment on this clonotype: Its antigen remains unidentified.

The study profiled TCR beta VDJ and CDR3 using genomic DNA as template. TCRdb reprocessed the reads with MiXCR, giving one entry per CDR3 protein. The sample has some 410,000 distinct CDR3 sequences; 60% to 80% are singletons. CDR1 is LNHDA and CDR2 is SQIVND in the germline V gene (reference sequence). Trimming removed 6 bases from V and 0 bases from J, with 14 bases in between. The CDR3 extends over 15 amino acids. Material: sorted CD4+, CD8+, or CD8+CD57+ T cells (not recorded which) from PBMCs. The V and J genes are TRBV19 and TRBJ1-1; D may be TRBD1 (6 bases). The source is a human donor in good health, serving as a control. The CDR3 DNA reads TGTGCCAGTAGACCCCGGGACATTCTGAACACTGAAGCTTTCTTT. Its translation: CASRPRDILNTEAFF.